This TCR beta chain appears in the sequencing data of a study of T-cell memory formation after mild COVID-19. TCRdb reanalysed the 5' RACE reads using MiXCR and keeps one entry per CDR3 protein. The table lists under 300,000 distinct CDR3 sequences, around 17% of them singletons. The CDR3 spans 13 residues. Trimming cost V 5 bases and J 7 bases; bases outside gene matches: 6. In this sample, this clonotype turned up a few times. This receptor was taken from a man aged 18 to 29 who had mild COVID-19 (a few samples of this study predate the infection). Cell type and time point are not known. V gene TRBV12-3 or TRBV12-4 combines with J gene TRBJ1-1; 8 bases agree with TRBD1. Sequencing used PBMCs or a T cell subset sorted from them (not recorded which). The CDR3 here is CASSRGQGDEAFF. CDR3 in DNA: TGTGCCAGCAGTCGCGGACAGGGCGATGAAGCTTTCTTT.